Sequencing of this TCR beta chain was carried out in a study of shared clonotypes between healthy human individuals. Study at large: Every donor yielded three CD4 naive, three CD4 memory, two CD8 naive and one CD8 memory plate. Study outcomes and limitations: Collection of samples was limited to blood; tissue repertoires likely differ. Generally, naive subsets came out with larger estimated richness than memory subsets.

This clone has just a few counts. Its antigen is currently unknown. Assay used: immunoSEQ multiplex PCR; TCRdb lists only in-frame clones, some missing. The sample lists over a million clones; about 80% were seen once. V lost 6 bases and J 5 bases, leaving 11 bases between the germline ends. CDR1 and CDR2 (germline): KGHSH, LQKENI. The CDR3 loop spans 13 amino acids. Source material: memory CD4+ T cells from PBMCs. Specified subset: CD45RA-negative fraction. The clonotype originates from a man younger than 35 in good health. Some clones in this sample may be carry-over from other donors' samples. The J gene is TRBJ2-1, the V gene TRBV18; the D gene is possibly TRBD1 (6 bases). The CDR3 region has the DNA TGTGCCAGCTCCCTCAACAGGGACAATGAGCAGTTCTTC. It translates to CASSLNRDNEQFF.